The 13 T cell receptor beta chains presented below share a single source sample, sequenced in a study of CD8 T cells in Susac syndrome. Reverse transcription of about 0.45 to 1 ug RNA was performed with random hexamers. TCRdb passed the immunoSEQ multiplex PCR reads through MiXCR, listing each CDR3 protein once. This table has some 200,000 distinct CDR3 sequences, 85% to 95% appearing once. What was sequenced was CD8+ T cells from PBMCs. These receptors originate from a human donor with Susac syndrome.

The gene calls are TRBV3-1 and TRBJ2-1; D is unresolved. Germline V CDR1 and CDR2: LGHDT, YNNKEL (reference sequence). CDR3 size: 15 residues. Trimming shortened V by 4 bases and J by 5 bases, and 15 bases separated the two germline ends. The CDR3 is CASSRPKLTNNEQFF. CDR3 in DNA: TGTGCCAGCAGCCGGCCTAAGCTTACTAACAATGAGCAGTTCTTC.

J is TRBJ1-1 and V is TRBV7-8; TRBD1 might be the D (6 bases). Looked up from germline, CDR1 is SGHVS and CDR2 is FQNEAQ. Trimming removed 6 bases at V and 0 bases at J, with 17 bases between. This CDR3 comprises 16 residues. Here the CDR3 DNA reads TGTGCCAGCAGACTCACCGGGACAACCATGAACACTGAAGCTTTCTTT. Translation: CASRLTGTTMNTEAFF.

The J gene is TRBJ1-5, the V gene TRBV19, with 9 bases aligning to TRBD1. CDR3 length equals 15 residues. Looked up from germline, CDR1 is LNHDA and CDR2 is SQIVND (reference sequence). V lost 3 bases to trimming and J lost 1 base; unmatched junction nucleotides: 1. For the CDR3, the DNA is TGTGCCAGTAGTATTGGACAGGGGAGCAATCAGCCCCAGCATTTT. Its protein is CASSIGQGSNQPQHF.

The V gene is TRBV2, the J gene TRBJ1-2; D is ambiguous. The V and J ends lost 7 bases and 4 bases respectively, with 25 bases between them. From germline, CDR1 is SNHLY and CDR2 FYNNEI. CDR3 length: 17 residues. The CDR3 protein is CASTHPLVATAGYGYTF. The DNA for the CDR3 is TGTGCCAGCACCCACCCCCTAGTTGCCACGGCAGGCTATGGCTACACCTTC.

The rearrangement joins TRBV19 to TRBJ2-7; D is uncertain. This CDR3 comprises 14 residues. V lost 0 bases and J lost 0, with 6 bases in between. Germline CDR1 and CDR2: LNHDA and SQIVND (reference sequence). This chain's CDR3 is CASSIEAGSYEQYF. The CDR3 DNA is TGTGCCAGTAGTATAGAGGCAGGCTCCTACGAGCAGTACTTC. The whole variable domain, remainder taken from reference TRBV19 and TRBJ2-7, is DGGITQSPKYLFRKEGQNVTLSCEQNLNHDAMYWYRQDPGQGLRLIYYSQIVNDFQKGDIAEGYSVSREKKESFPLTVTSAQKNPTAFYLCASSIEAGSYEQYFGPGTRLTVT.

The chain recombines TRBV13 with TRBJ2-6; 9 bases map to TRBD1. Germline V gives CDR1 PRHDT, CDR2 FYEKMQ (reference sequence). V shed 4 bases and J 0 bases; nucleotides not matched to a gene: 19. CDR3 size: 22 residues. DNA of the CDR3: TGTGCCAGCAGCTCCACGCCAATGGGACAGGGTATACCATACTCTGGGGCCAACGTCCTGACTTTC. Translating gives CASSSTPMGQGIPYSGANVLTF.

The chain recombines TRBV24-1 with TRBJ2-1; 7 bases line up with TRBD2. This CDR3 region has 14 residues. Trimming removed 3 bases from V and 8 bases from J; junction bases left unmatched: 6. Germline V gene data show CDR1 as KGHDR and CDR2 as SFDVKD. The CDR3 is CATSDRMTSHEQFF. In DNA form, the CDR3 reads TGTGCCACCAGTGATCGTATGACTAGCCATGAGCAGTTCTTC.

Only one count was recorded for this clonotype. The chain carries TRBV2 and TRBJ1-6, with TRBD1 identical over 8 bases. Germline V gene data show CDR1 as SNHLY and CDR2 as FYNNEI. The CDR3 spans 16 residues. The junction had 10 bases not matched to a gene; V was cut back by 8 bases and J by 4 bases. The CDR3: CASRVSGGAYNSPLHF. For the CDR3, the DNA is TGTGCCAGCCGGGTTTCAGGGGGCGCTTATAATTCACCCCTCCACTTT.

This clonotype was detected only once. The chain combines TRBV4-1 with TRBJ1-1; D perhaps matches TRBD1 (6 bases). Per the germline V gene, CDR1 is MGHRA and CDR2 is YSYEKL. With 0 bases removed from V and 1 base from J, the gap between germline ends came to 18 bases. The CDR3 has 18 residues. CDR3 region: CASSQDGGHLEGNTEAFF. The CDR3 nucleotides are TGCGCCAGCAGCCAAGATGGGGGACACCTCGAGGGGAACACTGAAGCTTTCTTT.

The chain uses TRBV13 and TRBJ2-3; TRBD2 aligns across 8 bases. The trim removed 8 bases at V and 5 bases at J, leaving 3 bases unmatched. The CDR3 has 12 residues. Germline V gene data show CDR1 as PRHDT and CDR2 as FYEKMQ (reference sequence). The CDR3 DNA reads TGTGCCAGCGCCCGGGGGGGAGATACGCAGTATTTT. Its translation: CASARGGDTQYF.

The chain joins TRBV5-1 to TRBJ2-1; D possibly corresponds to TRBD1 (6 bases). Germline loops: CDR1 SGHRS, CDR2 YFSETQ. This CDR3 is built from 18 residues. The germline V and J ends were trimmed by 4 bases and 9 bases, with 29 bases remaining between them. This CDR3 reads CASSLPGMTGHLISEQFF. As DNA, the CDR3 is TGCGCCAGCAGCCTTCCCGGAATGACGGGACACCTTATCTCTGAGCAGTTCTTC.

The chain combines TRBV18 with TRBJ1-5; unclear D gene. CDR1 is KGHSH and CDR2 is LQKENI in the germline V gene. With 4 bases removed from V and 0 bases from J, the gap between germline ends came to 13 bases. The CDR3 is 16 amino acids. For the CDR3, the DNA is TGTGCCAGCTCACTAACGACACAGTATAGCAATCAGCCCCAGCATTTT. It yields the protein CASSLTTQYSNQPQHF.

The chain uses TRBV5-1 and TRBJ2-7, with D unresolved. The CDR3 contains 13 residues. Germline CDR1 SGHRS, CDR2 YFSETQ. Trimming cost V 0 bases and J 7 bases, with 11 bases left between them. The CDR3: CASSLVGEWEQYF. CDR3 nucleotide sequence: TGCGCCAGCAGCTTGGTTGGCGAGTGGGAGCAGTACTTC.